This TCR beta chain was sequenced during a study of T cells in localized non-small cell lung cancer. Profiling relied on immunoSEQ multiplex PCR, and the TCRdb table lists in-frame clones only, not all of them. Here the sample spans roughly 35,000 clones, approximately 94% being singletons. The study, taken as a whole, reports: Researchers found a median approximately 50 of the top 100 tumor clones in adjacent lung. It was uninvolved adjacent lung that showed the highest T cell clonality, exceeding tumor. In the blood, greater T cell density corresponded to longer overall survival. Only one tumor region went through sequencing, so heterogeneity may still be there.

Details on this clone: Antigen unknown. The junction differs from germline at one of its ends, possibly a read error.

The receptor was derived from a female donor at least 60 years old with stage I lung adenocarcinoma. This sample comprised peripheral blood, obtained before any cancer treatment.

DNA of the CDR3: TGTGCCAGCAGCCGCGGGACACCTAATGGAAAACTGTTTTTT. It codes for CASSRGTPNGKLFF. The chain recombines TRBV9 with TRBJ1-4, with D perhaps matching TRBD1 (6 bases). Germline lookup yields CDR1 SGDLS and CDR2 YYNGEE. The CDR3 consists of 14 residues.